This is a list of T cell receptor beta chains from one sample in a study of blood T cell repertoires in COVID-19. Clones were sequenced by immunoSEQ multiplex PCR, and TCRdb holds only the in-frame ones, with some missing. The sample lists around 200,000 clones; 90% were seen once. Sequencing was carried out using peripheral blood. Every receptor here comes from a man over 45 with acute or convalescent COVID-19. The conserved cysteine and the conserved F or W are not part of the CDR3 here.

v_gene	j_gene	CDR3aa
TRBV4-1	TRBJ1-2	ASSQRTDRASYGYT
TRBV28	TRBJ2-1	ASSPPGDFYNEQF
TRBV7-9	TRBJ1-5	ASSLVGGANQPQH
TRBV15	TRBJ1-2	ATSRDQPGNYGYT
TRBV19	TRBJ2-3	ASSDRLVVLTDTQY
TRBV5-1	TRBJ2-7	ASSLAQTGTGEQY
TRBV7-9	TRBJ2-3	ASRGSTGSTDTQY
TRBV7-2	TRBJ2-3	ASSSAAGLAGSDTQY
TRBV28	TRBJ2-3	ACREISTDTQY
TRBV4-1	TRBJ2-7	ASSQGGQNYEQY
TRBV7-2	TRBJ2-7	ASSLVPRLADLTYEQY
TRBV24-1	TRBJ1-2	ATSDPGQAGYGYT
TRBV18	TRBJ1-1	ASSPGAAGTEAF
TRBV7-2	TRBJ1-4	ASSWGEATNEKLF
TRBV7-9	TRBJ2-7	ASSSGILAGEEQY